The clone carrying this TCR beta chain appeared many times. Its antigen is unidentified. The source material, RNA transcripts, was used to amplify TCR beta CDR3 regions. Carried out on the TCR CDR3, a first-round RT-PCR used the HTBI primer set. MiXCR, run by TCRdb on the multiplex PCR reads, gives a single entry per CDR3 protein. Found here are fewer than 450,000 distinct CDR3 sequences, roughly 15% of them singletons; the top ten hold roughly a third. This record comes from a study of T cells in Graves' hyperthyroidism and ophthalmopathy. Lactation, pregnancy, other autoimmune disease or uncontrolled infection led to exclusion of patients. From germline, CDR1 is SGHNT and CDR2 YENEEA. The CDR3 length is 15 residues. J lost 8 bases, V lost 0 bases, and 6 bases had no gene match. Study-wide findings and caveats: Median prediction lead before ophthalmopathy onset was about 6.7 months with the model.

What was sequenced was blood. The rearrangement joins TRBV11-3 to TRBJ2-1, with 8 positions matching TRBD2. This TCR came from a woman aged 25 to 39 with Graves' hyperthyroidism that later progressed to Graves' ophthalmopathy. CDR3 nucleotide sequence: TGTGCCAGCAGCTTAGAGGCGGGACTAGACGATGAGCAGTTCTTC. This encodes CASSLEAGLDDEQFF.